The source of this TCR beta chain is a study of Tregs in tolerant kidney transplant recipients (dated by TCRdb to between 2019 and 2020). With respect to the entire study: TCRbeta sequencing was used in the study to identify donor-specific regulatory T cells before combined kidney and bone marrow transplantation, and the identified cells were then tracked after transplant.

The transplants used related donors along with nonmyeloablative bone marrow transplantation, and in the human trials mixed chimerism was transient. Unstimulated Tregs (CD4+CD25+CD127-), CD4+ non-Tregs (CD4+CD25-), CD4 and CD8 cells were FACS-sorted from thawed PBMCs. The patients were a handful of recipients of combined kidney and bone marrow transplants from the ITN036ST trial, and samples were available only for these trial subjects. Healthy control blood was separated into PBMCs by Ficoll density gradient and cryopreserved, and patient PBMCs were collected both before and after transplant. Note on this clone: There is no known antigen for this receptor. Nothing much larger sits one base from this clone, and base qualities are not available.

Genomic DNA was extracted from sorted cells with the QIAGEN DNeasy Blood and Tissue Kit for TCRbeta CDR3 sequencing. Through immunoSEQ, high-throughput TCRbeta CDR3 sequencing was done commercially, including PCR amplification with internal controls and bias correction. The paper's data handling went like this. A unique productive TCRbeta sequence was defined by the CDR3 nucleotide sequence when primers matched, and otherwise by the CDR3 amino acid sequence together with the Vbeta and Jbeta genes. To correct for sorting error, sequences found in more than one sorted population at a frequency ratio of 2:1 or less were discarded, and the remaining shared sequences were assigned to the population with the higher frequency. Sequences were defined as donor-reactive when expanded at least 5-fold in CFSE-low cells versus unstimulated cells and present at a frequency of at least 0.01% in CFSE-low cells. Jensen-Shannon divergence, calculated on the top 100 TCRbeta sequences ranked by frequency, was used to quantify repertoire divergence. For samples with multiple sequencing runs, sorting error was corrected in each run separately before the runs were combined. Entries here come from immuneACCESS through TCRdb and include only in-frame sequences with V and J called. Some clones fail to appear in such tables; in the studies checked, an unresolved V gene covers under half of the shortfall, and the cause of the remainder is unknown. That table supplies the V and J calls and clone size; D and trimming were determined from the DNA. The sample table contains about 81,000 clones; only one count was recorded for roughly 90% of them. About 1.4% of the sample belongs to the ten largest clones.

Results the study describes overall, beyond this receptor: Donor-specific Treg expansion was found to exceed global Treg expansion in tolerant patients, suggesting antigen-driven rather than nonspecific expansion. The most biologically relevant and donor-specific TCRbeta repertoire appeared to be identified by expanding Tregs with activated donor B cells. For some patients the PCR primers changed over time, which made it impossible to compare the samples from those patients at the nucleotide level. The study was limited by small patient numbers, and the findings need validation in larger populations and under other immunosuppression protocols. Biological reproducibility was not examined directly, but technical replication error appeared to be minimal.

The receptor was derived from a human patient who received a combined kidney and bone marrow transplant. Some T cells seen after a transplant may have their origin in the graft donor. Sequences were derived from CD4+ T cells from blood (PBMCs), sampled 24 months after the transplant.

The nucleotide sequence is TGTGCCAGCAGCCGGGCGCGGGGGGGCTTATACAATGAGCAGTTCTTC. It codes for CASSRARGGLYNEQFF. Recombination linked TRBV7-8 to TRBJ2-1; TRBD2 lines up with 9 middle nucleotides. V trim: 5 bases; J trim: 4 bases; unmatched bases: 9. From the cysteine through the phenylalanine, the CDR3 covers 16 amino acids. The retained sequence is limited to the CDR3, 48 bases, with the frame set at the first base. CDR1 and CDR2, per the germline V gene, are SGHVS and FQNEAQ. The CDR3, completed at both ends by the reference TRBV7-8 and TRBJ2-1 genes, gives the full variable domain GAGVSQSPRYKVAKRGQDVALRCDPISGHVSLFWYQQALGQGPEFLTYFQNEAQLDKSGLPSDRFFAERPEGSVSTLKIQRTQQEDSAVYLCASSRARGGLYNEQFFGPGTRLTVL.